This TCR beta chain appears in the sequencing data of a study of CD8 T cells in Susac syndrome. From germline, CDR1 is SGHRS and CDR2 YFSETQ. The CDR3 consists of 15 residues. V trimming: 0 bases; J trimming: 3 bases; junction bases outside the gene matches: 5. RNA, at about 0.45 to 1 ug, was reverse transcribed with random hexamers. TCRdb reanalysed the immunoSEQ multiplex PCR reads using MiXCR and keeps one entry per CDR3 protein. Of 150,000 to 200,000 distinct CDR3 sequences listed, roughly 92% are singletons. TEMRA cells were enriched by FACS, while CD8+ and CD4+ T cells were obtained through a negative isolation that was performed magnetically.

This receptor was taken from a human donor with multiple sclerosis. V is TRBV5-1 and J is TRBJ1-2; 7 bases line up with TRBD1. The sequenced sample consisted of CD4+ T cells from PBMCs. The CDR3 protein is CASSLAGGTDYGYTF. The CDR3 DNA follows: TGCGCCAGCAGCTTGGCCGGGGGGACAGACTATGGCTACACCTTC.